This T cell receptor (beta chain) was found in a study of cytomegalovirus exposure and HLA in healthy donors. PCR primers comprised 60 Vbeta and 13 Jbeta primers. Clones were read by immunoSEQ multiplex PCR, and TCRdb kept only the in-frame ones, dropping some. The sample comprises some 120,000 clones, roughly 68% of which are singletons, and around 0.95% rests with the top ten. With 1 base clipped from V and 8 bases from J, the junction kept 4 bases outside the gene matches. Germline CDR1 is SGHNT and CDR2 is YENEEA. The CDR3 loop spans 13 amino acids. Sample: PBMCs. This clonotype was sampled from a woman aged 25 to 39 in good health and CMV-seronegative. V usage is TRBV11-3 and J usage is TRBJ1-2; the match to TRBD1 covers 7 bases. The CDR3: CASSLVGTEGYTF. Here the CDR3 DNA reads TGTGCCAGCAGCTTAGTAGGGACAGAGGGCTACACCTTC.